The 19 T cell receptor beta chains presented below share a single source sample, sequenced in a study of cytomegalovirus exposure and HLA in healthy donors. Assay: immunoSEQ multiplex PCR; the TCRdb copy retains only in-frame clones and omits some. The table records over 250,000 clones, just over 85% of them present only once. Source material: PBMCs. All receptors come from a woman between 18 and 29 years old in good health and CMV-seronegative.

The chain's CDR3 is CASSYGARTYEQYF. The DNA for the CDR3 is TGTGCCAGCAGTTACGGGGCTCGAACCTACGAGCAGTACTTC. This chain connects TRBV6-5 to TRBJ2-7, with a weak D call TRBD1 (5 bases). The germline CDR1 and CDR2 sequences are MNHEY and SVGAGI. Between the trimmed V and J ends, which lost 2 bases and 2 bases, there was a span of 10 bases. This CDR3 contains 14 residues.

The chain is built from TRBV5-1 and TRBJ2-7, with 8 bases identical to TRBD2. The CDR3 covers 15 residues. V dropped 5 bases and J dropped 2; count of bases not matched to a gene: 9. Germline CDR1 and CDR2: SGHRS and YFSETQ. The CDR3 is CASSFRSGGTYEQYF. CDR3 nucleotides: TGCGCCAGCAGTTTTAGGAGCGGGGGAACCTACGAGCAGTACTTC.

J is TRBJ1-5 and V is TRBV4-2; tentatively, D is TRBD1 (5 bases). V lost 3 bases and J lost 2, with 20 bases in between. The CDR3 totals 18 residues. Germline V gene data show CDR1 as LGHNA and CDR2 as YNFKEQ. Here the CDR3 reads CASSHWTQGGMGNQPQHF. CDR3 DNA sequence: TGTGCCAGCAGCCATTGGACACAAGGTGGAATGGGCAATCAGCCCCAGCATTTT.

V is TRBV7-8 and J is TRBJ2-5; 7 nucleotides match TRBD2. With V trimmed by 4 bases and J by 5 bases, 7 bases remained unmatched. Germline CDR1 and CDR2: SGHVS and FQNEAQ. The CDR3 is 14 amino acids. The CDR3 loop is CASSWGGEYETQYF. For the CDR3, the DNA is TGTGCCAGCAGCTGGGGAGGGGAGTACGAGACCCAGTACTTC.

The chain joins TRBV5-4 to TRBJ2-5; TRBD2 matches 10 bases. The CDR3 consists of 15 residues. After removal of 1 base from V and 9 bases from J, the junction contained 9 bases not matched to a gene. Germline V gives CDR1 SGHNT, CDR2 YYREEE (reference sequence). The CDR3 bases are TGTGCCAGCAGCTTGTTGACTAGCGGGCCGGGGGCCCAGTACTTC. It yields the protein CASSLLTSGPGAQYF. Drawing the rest from reference TRBV5-4 and TRBJ2-5, the complete variable domain is ETGVTQSPTHLIKTRGQQVTLRCSSQSGHNTVSWYQQALGQGPQFIFQYYREEENGRGNFPPRFSGLQFPNYSSELNVNALELDDSALYLCASSLLTSGPGAQYFGPGTRLLVL.

V usage is TRBV20-1 and J usage is TRBJ2-7; maybe TRBD1 (6 bases). Per germline, CDR1 DFQATT and CDR2 SNEGSKA (reference sequence). The CDR3 spans 11 residues. V lost 5 bases and J 3 bases, leaving 8 bases between the germline ends. CDR3 loop: CSAHRVYEQYF. CDR3 in DNA: TGCAGTGCTCACAGGGTCTACGAGCAGTACTTC.

The count of this clone is one. The V gene is TRBV6-5, the J gene TRBJ2-7; possible D gene TRBD2, 5 bases. CDR1 is MNHEY and CDR2 is SVGAGI in the germline V gene. CDR3 length: 16 residues. Deletions cut 0 bases from V and 0 bases from J, with 12 bases between. CDR3 DNA: TGTGCCAGCAGTTACTCGACGGGAACCAGCTCCTACGAGCAGTACTTC. Translation gives CASSYSTGTSSYEQYF.

This clone appeared a few times. The chain recombines TRBV18 with TRBJ2-3; TRBD1 agrees at 7 bases. Germline CDR1 and CDR2: KGHSH and LQKENI. J lost 0 bases, V lost 2 bases, and 2 bases had no gene match. The CDR3 covers 15 residues. CDR3 coding DNA: TGTGCCAGCTCACCAACAGGGGTTAGCACAGATACGCAGTATTTT. Protein product: CASSPTGVSTDTQYF.

The V gene is TRBV27, the J gene TRBJ2-3; 9 bases agree with TRBD1. The germline V gene has CDR1 MNHEY and CDR2 SMNVEV (reference sequence). V shed 4 bases, J shed 1 base, and the junction held 9 bases outside the gene matches. The CDR3 is 17 amino acids. CDR3 DNA: TGTGCCAGCAGTTACTGGTACAGGGGGCTCGGCACAGATACGCAGTATTTT. Amino acids: CASSYWYRGLGTDTQYF.

This chain joins TRBV30 and TRBJ1-2; tentative D call: TRBD1 (6 bases). V lost 4 bases to trimming and J lost 2 bases, with 17 bases between them. CDR3 size: 15 residues. Germline V gene sequence: CDR1 GTSNPN, CDR2 SVGIG (reference sequence). CDR3 coding DNA: TGTGCCTGGAAGGGGGTTGAGGGCTCAAACTATGGCTACACCTTC. It translates to CAWKGVEGSNYGYTF. Full variable domain (rest looked up from reference TRBV30 and TRBJ1-2): SQTIHQWPATLVQPVGSPLSLECTVEGTSNPNLYWYRQAAGRGLQLLFYSVGIGQISSEVPQNLSASRPQDRQFILSSKKLLLSDSGFYLCAWKGVEGSNYGYTFGSGTRLTVV.

V and J are TRBV2 and TRBJ1-2; 7 bases map to TRBD1. The V segment lost 4 bases and the J segment 3 bases; nucleotides outside the gene matches: 2. The CDR3 totals 13 residues. Germline values: CDR1 SNHLY, CDR2 FYNNEI. CDR3: CASSVTGDYGYTF. The CDR3 DNA sequence: TGTGCCAGCAGTGTTACAGGGGACTATGGCTACACCTTC.

The chain joins TRBV4-1 to TRBJ2-7; TRBD1 might be the D (5 bases). The CDR3 sequence is 14 residues long. V gave up 4 bases and J gave up 3 bases, with 13 bases separating them. Germline V CDR1 and CDR2: MGHRA, YSYEKL. The CDR3 loop is CASSPFTGIYEQYF. DNA of the CDR3: TGCGCCAGCAGCCCGTTTACAGGAATCTACGAGCAGTACTTC.

The chain recombines TRBV18 with TRBJ2-7; 10 bases agree with TRBD1. V was clipped by 3 bases and J by 7 bases; unmatched bases: 6. CDR1 is KGHSH, CDR2 LQKENI, per germline. The CDR3 runs to 14 residues. CDR3 coding DNA: TGTGCCAGCTCACCCCCGGGACAGGGGTGGGAGCAGTACTTC. This codes for CASSPPGQGWEQYF. Using reference TRBV18 and TRBJ2-7 for the parts outside the CDR3, the full variable domain is NAGVMQNPRHLVRRRGQEARLRCSPMKGHSHVYWYRQLPEEGLKFMVYLQKENIIDESGMPKERFSAEFPKEGPSILRIQQVVRGDSAAYFCASSPPGQGWEQYFGPGTRLTVT.

This clone was counted only a few times. V usage is TRBV28 and J usage is TRBJ1-2, with a possible D match to TRBD1 (6 bases). CDR1 MDHEN and CDR2 SYDVKM come from the germline V gene. The V gene lost 7 bases and the J gene lost 8 bases, with 17 bases spanning the gap. The CDR3 is made up of 13 amino acids. As DNA, the CDR3 is TGTGCCAGCAAACTCCCAGGGGATAGGGGCTACACCTTC. This codes for CASKLPGDRGYTF.

This chain joins TRBV2 and TRBJ2-7; D not resolved. The ends were cut back, 8 bases at V and 3 bases at J, with 17 bases in the middle. CDR3 length: 14 amino acids. CDR1 SNHLY and CDR2 FYNNEI come from the germline V gene. In nucleotides, the CDR3 is TGTGCCAGCGTGGAGTGGTCTTCTCTCTACGAGCAGTACTTC. Residues: CASVEWSSLYEQYF.

The gene calls are TRBV2 and TRBJ2-7, with 8 bases matching TRBD2. This CDR3 has 14 residues. Trimming cost V 1 base and J 2 bases; bases outside gene matches: 1. In germline, CDR1 is SNHLY, CDR2 FYNNEI. The CDR3 reads CASSEVGLAYEQYF. CDR3 DNA sequence: TGTGCCAGCAGTGAAGTGGGACTAGCCTACGAGCAGTACTTC.

There are a few counts of this clone. This CDR3 is CASSLYREKLFF. The CDR3 DNA reads as TGTGCCAGCAGCCTCTACAGGGAAAAACTGTTTTTT. This chain uses TRBV14 with TRBJ1-4; a possible D gene is TRBD1 (5 bases). The CDR3 totals 12 residues. V lost 4 bases, J lost 8 bases, and 8 bases lay in between. The V gene's germline CDR1 is SGHDN and CDR2 FVKESK. Filled out from reference TRBV14 and TRBJ1-4, the complete variable domain reads EAGVTQFPSHSVIEKGQTVTLRCDPISGHDNLYWYRRVMGKEIKFLLHFVKESKQDESGMPNNRFLAERTGGTYSTLKVQPAELEDSGVYFCASSLYREKLFFGSGTQLSVL.

This chain links TRBV4-1 with TRBJ2-3; 13 bases line up with TRBD2. Looked up from germline, CDR1 is MGHRA and CDR2 is YSYEKL. Trimming cost V 3 bases and J 0 bases; bases outside gene matches: 6. The CDR3 runs 18 residues. CDR3 sequence reads: CASSHGTSGILSTDTQYF. The CDR3 DNA reads as TGCGCCAGCAGCCATGGGACTAGCGGGATCCTGAGCACAGATACGCAGTATTTT.

The rearrangement links TRBV2 to TRBJ2-3; 12 bases agree with TRBD2. Trimming removed 8 bases from V and 2 bases from J; junction bases left unmatched: 8. From germline, CDR1 is SNHLY and CDR2 FYNNEI. The CDR3 has 16 residues. Written as DNA, the CDR3 is TGTGCCAGCCCAGGACTAGCGGGGAAAGCCACAGATACGCAGTATTTT. This sequence encodes CASPGLAGKATDTQYF.